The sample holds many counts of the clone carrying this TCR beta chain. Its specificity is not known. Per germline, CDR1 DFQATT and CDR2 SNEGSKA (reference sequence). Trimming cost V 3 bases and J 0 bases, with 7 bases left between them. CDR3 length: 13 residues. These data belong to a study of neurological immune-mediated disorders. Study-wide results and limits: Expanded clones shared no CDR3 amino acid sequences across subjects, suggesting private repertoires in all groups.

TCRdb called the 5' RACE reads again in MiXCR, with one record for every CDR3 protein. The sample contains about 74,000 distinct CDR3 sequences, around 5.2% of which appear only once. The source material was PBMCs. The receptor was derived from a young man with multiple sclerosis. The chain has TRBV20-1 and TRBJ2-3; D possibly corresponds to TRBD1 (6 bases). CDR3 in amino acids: CSARGASTDTQYF. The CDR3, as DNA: TGCAGTGCTAGGGGGGCAAGCACAGATACGCAGTATTTT.